What follows are 2 T cell receptor beta chains derived from one specimen sequenced in a study of blood T cell repertoires in COVID-19. Some clones are missing from TCRdb's copy, which holds only in-frame ones; the method was immunoSEQ multiplex PCR. The repertoire holds about 120,000 clones, with 65% to 90% as singletons. Sequenced: peripheral blood. Receptors were obtained from an elderly man with active or convalescent COVID-19.

V is TRBV27 and J is TRBJ1-2; 8 nucleotides line up with TRBD1. This CDR3 spans 15 amino acids. In germline, CDR1 is MNHEY, CDR2 SMNVEV (reference sequence). Trimming at V came to 2 bases and at J to 0 bases, leaving 2 bases not matched to a gene. The CDR3 loop is CASSLGTGTNYGYTF. CDR3 bases: TGTGCCAGCAGTTTAGGGACAGGAACTAACTATGGCTACACCTTC.

The V and J genes are TRBV5-4 and TRBJ2-2; D is possibly TRBD1 (5 bases). Per the germline V gene, CDR1 is SGHNT and CDR2 is YYREEE (reference sequence). The CDR3 sequence is 18 residues long. V shed 2 bases and J shed 2 bases, with 19 bases lying between them. The CDR3 sequence: CASSFMPYQGRNTGELFF. CDR3 sequence (DNA): TGTGCCAGCAGCTTTATGCCTTACCAGGGTCGAAACACCGGGGAGCTGTTTTTT. Drawing the rest from reference TRBV5-4 and TRBJ2-2, the complete variable domain is ETGVTQSPTHLIKTRGQQVTLRCSSQSGHNTVSWYQQALGQGPQFIFQYYREEENGRGNFPPRFSGLQFPNYSSELNVNALELDDSALYLCASSFMPYQGRNTGELFFGEGSRLTVL.